This entry concerns a single TCR beta chain. Its antigen is still unknown. The data derive from a study of spatial heterogeneity in lung cancer. Study conclusions and caveats: Expanded tumor TCRs that were ubiquitous appeared in blood more at resection than follow-up.

Indicated time point: sample taken at primary tumor resection. Unsorted whole RNA samples from tumor, nontumor lung or frozen PBMC were sequenced. Patients with untreated early-stage non-small cell lung cancer, numbering 55 to 75, were the donors. CDR1 and CDR2 (germline): LNHDA, SQIVND (reference sequence). V was pared by 8 bases and J by 2 bases, with 2 bases of the junction left unmatched. The CDR3 covers 12 residues. TCR cDNA molecules were tagged individually, and each one carried a unique molecular identifier. TCRdb reprocessed the 5' RACE reads via MiXCR and lists one record per CDR3 protein. The sample yields almost 75,000 distinct CDR3 sequences, about an eighth seen once.

The chain links TRBV19 to TRBJ1-2, with 7 positions matching TRBD1. This clonotype was obtained from a male donor with early-stage non-small cell lung cancer. The material was PBMCs, obtained at surgery. DNA of the CDR3: TGTGCCAGTGGACAGGTGAACTATGGCTACACCTTC. Translating gives CASGQVNYGYTF.